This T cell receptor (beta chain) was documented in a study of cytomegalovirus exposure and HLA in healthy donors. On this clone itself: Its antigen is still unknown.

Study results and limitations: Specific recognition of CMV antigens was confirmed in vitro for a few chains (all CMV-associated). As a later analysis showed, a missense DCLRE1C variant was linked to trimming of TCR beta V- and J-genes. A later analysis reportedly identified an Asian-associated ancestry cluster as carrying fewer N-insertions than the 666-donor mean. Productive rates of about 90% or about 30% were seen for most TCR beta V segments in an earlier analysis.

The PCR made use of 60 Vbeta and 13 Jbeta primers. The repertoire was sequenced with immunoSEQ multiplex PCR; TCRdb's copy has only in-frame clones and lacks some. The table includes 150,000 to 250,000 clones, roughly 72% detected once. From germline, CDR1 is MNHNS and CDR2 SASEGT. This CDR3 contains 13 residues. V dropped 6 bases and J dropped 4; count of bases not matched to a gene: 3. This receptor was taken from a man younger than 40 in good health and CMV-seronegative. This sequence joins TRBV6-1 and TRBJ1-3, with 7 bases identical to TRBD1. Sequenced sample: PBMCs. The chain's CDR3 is CASRTGWGNTIYF. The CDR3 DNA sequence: TGTGCCAGCAGGACAGGGTGGGGAAACACCATATATTTT.